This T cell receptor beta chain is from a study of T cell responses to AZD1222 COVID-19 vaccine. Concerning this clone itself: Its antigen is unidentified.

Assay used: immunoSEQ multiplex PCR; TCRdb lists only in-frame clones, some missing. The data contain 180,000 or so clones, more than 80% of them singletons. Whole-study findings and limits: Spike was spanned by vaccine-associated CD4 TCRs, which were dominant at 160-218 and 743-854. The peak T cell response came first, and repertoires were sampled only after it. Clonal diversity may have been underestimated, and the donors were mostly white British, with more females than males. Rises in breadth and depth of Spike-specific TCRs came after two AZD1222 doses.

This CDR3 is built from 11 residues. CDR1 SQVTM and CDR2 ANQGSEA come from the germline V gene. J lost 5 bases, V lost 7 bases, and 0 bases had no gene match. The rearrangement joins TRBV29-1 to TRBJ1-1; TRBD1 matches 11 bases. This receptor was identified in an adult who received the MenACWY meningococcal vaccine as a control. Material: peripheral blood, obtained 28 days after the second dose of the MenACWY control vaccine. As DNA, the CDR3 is TGCAGCGGGGACAGGGGGACTGAAGCTTTCTTT. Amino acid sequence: CSGDRGTEAFF.